Listed here is a single T cell receptor (beta chain). This record belongs to a study of blood T cell repertoires in COVID-19. With V trimmed by 5 bases and J by 5 bases, 9 bases remained unmatched. Germline V lookup: CDR1 ENHRY, CDR2 SYGVKD. The CDR3 is made up of 14 amino acids. Clones were read by immunoSEQ multiplex PCR, and TCRdb kept only the in-frame ones, dropping some. The table shows around 100,000 clones, with roughly 85% occurring only once. V and J are TRBV10-3 and TRBJ2-7, with 7 nucleotides matching TRBD1. The receptor was isolated from a man in his sixties or seventies with active or convalescent COVID-19. The sequencing input was peripheral blood. The CDR3 nucleotides are TGTGCCATCAGTTCTCGGGACAGAGAAAACGAGCAGTACTTC. Translating gives CAISSRDRENEQYF.